The rows below give T cell receptor beta chains drawn from one sample of a study of blood T cell repertoires in COVID-19. Sequenced by immunoSEQ multiplex PCR; TCRdb stores in-frame clones only, minus some. The sample consists of 270,000 or so clones, 84% of them appearing once. The specimen sequenced was peripheral blood. The source is a human donor in a cohort sampled during active COVID-19. Each CDR3 is given with its conserved first and last residue. The D gene is left open where the match is weak. Expanded clones are given a class, and other clones once, few, many or no size at all.

TRBV6-6	NA	TRBJ2-7	NA	CASSPTSPLNSYEQYF	TGTGCCAGCAGCCCTACTAGTCCCCTCAATTCCTACGAGCAGTACTTC
TRBV7-2	NA	TRBJ2-7	NA	CASSRARGEQYF	TGTGCCAGCAGCCGCGCTAGGGGCGAGCAGTACTTC
TRBV5-4	NA	TRBJ2-7	NA	CASSGGGGTYEQYF	TGTGCCAGCAGTGGGGGCGGGGGAACCTACGAGCAGTACTTC
TRBV6-2/TRBV6-3	NA	TRBJ2-5	NA	CASSYNPGLSSQETQYF	TGTGCCAGCAGTTATAACCCGGGACTGTCGTCTCAAGAGACCCAGTACTTC
TRBV11-2	TRBD1	TRBJ1-3	NA	CASSLGQGRNTIYF	TGTGCCAGCAGCCTGGGACAGGGTAGAAACACCATATATTTT
TRBV19	NA	TRBJ2-6	NA	CASSITSTGTNVLTF	TGTGCCAGTAGTATAACGAGTACCGGGACCAACGTCCTGACTTTC
TRBV15	TRBD1	TRBJ1-2	NA	CATSGGQGFGYTF	TGTGCCACCAGCGGCGGACAGGGGTTCGGCTACACCTTC
TRBV19	TRBD2	TRBJ2-7	NA	CASGLAVGSYEQYF	TGTGCCAGTGGACTAGCAGTAGGTTCCTACGAGCAGTACTTC
TRBV19	NA	TRBJ1-1	NA	CASSSTMNTEAFF	TGTGCCAGTAGTTCGACAATGAACACTGAAGCTTTCTTT
TRBV11-2	TRBD1	TRBJ2-3	NA	CASSLGGQGREDTQYF	TGTGCCAGCAGCTTAGGCGGACAGGGCCGTGAAGATACGCAGTATTTT
TRBV7-9	TRBD2	TRBJ2-2	NA	CASSLELAGAGELFF	TGTGCCAGCAGCCTAGAACTAGCGGGAGCCGGGGAGCTGTTTTTT
TRBV2	NA	TRBJ2-7	NA	CASTPSSYEQYF	TGTGCCAGCACCCCCAGTTCCTACGAGCAGTACTTC
TRBV19	TRBD1	TRBJ1-1	NA	CASSARQGAWTEAFF	TGTGCCAGTAGTGCCCGACAGGGGGCGTGGACTGAAGCTTTCTTT
TRBV7-9	NA	TRBJ1-5	NA	CASSLVGEEPQHF	TGTGCCAGCAGCTTAGTAGGGGAAGAGCCCCAGCATTTT
TRBV18	NA	TRBJ2-7	few	CASSPDHQGSYEQYF	TGTGCCAGCTCACCCGATCACCAGGGCTCCTACGAGCAGTACTTC
TRBV19	NA	TRBJ2-7	NA	CASSGSYEQYF	TGTGCCAGTAGCGGGTCCTACGAGCAGTACTTC
TRBV12-5	NA	TRBJ2-7	NA	CASGQIILGGLGDYEQYF	TGTGCTAGTGGTCAGATCATATTGGGGGGGCTTGGGGACTACGAGCAGTACTTC
TRBV7-2	TRBD1	TRBJ1-5	NA	CASSSGQGDQPQHF	TGTGCCAGCAGCTCCGGACAGGGCGATCAGCCCCAGCATTTT
TRBV10-3	TRBD2	TRBJ2-2	NA	CATRAGEETGELFF	TGTGCCACCCGAGCGGGAGAGGAGACCGGGGAGCTGTTTTTT
TRBV15	TRBD2	TRBJ2-1	few	CATSRGTSGGGEQFF	TGTGCCACCAGCAGAGGGACTAGCGGGGGAGGTGAGCAGTTCTTC
TRBV7-7	NA	TRBJ2-1	NA	CASSFSAEAYNEQFF	TGTGCTAGCAGCTTTAGCGCAGAAGCCTACAATGAGCAGTTCTTC
TRBV5-1	TRBD2	TRBJ2-5	NA	CASRKLAGTQETQYF	TGCGCCAGCCGAAAACTAGCGGGGACACAAGAGACCCAGTACTTC
TRBV27	NA	TRBJ2-2	few	CASSSWGGGDTGELFF	TGTGCCAGCAGTTCCTGGGGCGGTGGAGACACCGGGGAGCTGTTTTTT
TRBV27	NA	TRBJ2-3	NA	CASSFRADRDTQYF	TGTGCCAGCAGTTTTAGGGCCGACAGGGATACGCAGTATTTT
TRBV5-1	NA	TRBJ1-3	few	CASSPYILSSGSSGNTIYF	TGCGCCAGCAGCCCATATATCCTCTCTTCGGGTTCCTCTGGAAACACCATATATTTT
TRBV7-9	TRBD1	TRBJ1-2	NA	CASSFRDSYGYTF	TGTGCCAGCAGCTTCCGGGACAGCTATGGCTACACCTTC
TRBV19	TRBD2	TRBJ2-7	NA	CASSIEASGSSYEQYF	TGTGCCAGTAGTATAGAGGCTAGCGGGAGCTCCTACGAGCAGTACTTC
TRBV18	NA	TRBJ1-2	once	CASSLEGGNYGYTF	TGTGCCAGCTCACTAGAGGGAGGAAACTATGGCTACACCTTC
TRBV5-1	NA	TRBJ2-7	NA	CASSWAGQSGDEQYF	TGCGCCAGCAGCTGGGCGGGACAGAGTGGCGACGAGCAGTACTTC
TRBV7-9	TRBD2	TRBJ2-1	NA	CASIPVAGGIYEQFF	TGTGCCAGCATCCCGGTAGCGGGGGGGATTTATGAGCAGTTCTTC
TRBV11-3	TRBD1	TRBJ1-2	NA	CASSSGQGYGYTF	TGTGCCAGCAGCTCCGGACAGGGGTATGGCTACACCTTC
TRBV21-1	NA	TRBJ2-1	NA	CASRNGTGYNEQFF	TGTGCCAGTAGAAACGGGACAGGCTACAATGAGCAGTTCTTC
TRBV6-5	NA	TRBJ1-2	NA	CASGIYYGYTF	TGTGCCAGCGGCATTTACTATGGCTACACCTTC
TRBV2	NA	TRBJ1-2	NA	CASSEGGQLYGYTF	TGTGCCAGCAGTGAAGGAGGACAACTCTATGGCTACACCTTC
TRBV4-1	TRBD2	TRBJ2-3	once	CASSPLTAGLGADTQYF	TGCGCCAGCAGCCCTCTTACGGCGGGACTAGGGGCAGATACGCAGTATTTT
TRBV3-1/TRBV3-2	TRBD2	TRBJ2-7	NA	CASSHFGTSGYEQYF	TGTGCCAGCAGCCACTTCGGGACTAGCGGCTACGAGCAGTACTTC
TRBV1	NA	TRBJ2-3	NA	CTSTPGTSFTDTQYF	TGCACCAGCACCCCCGGGACTAGCTTCACAGATACGCAGTATTTT
TRBV11-2	TRBD1	TRBJ2-3	once	CASRHSPGGYLPDTQYF	TGTGCCAGCAGACACTCCCCAGGGGGCTATCTACCAGATACGCAGTATTTT
TRBV7-9	TRBD2	TRBJ2-3	NA	CASTYLRGGADTQYF	TGTGCCAGCACCTACCTCCGGGGGGGCGCAGATACGCAGTATTTT
TRBV7-2	NA	TRBJ2-3	NA	CASSLGLPPDTQYF	TGTGCCAGCAGCCTCGGACTTCCACCGGATACGCAGTATTTT
TRBV16	NA	TRBJ1-2	NA	CASSQSGDYGYTF	TGTGCCAGCAGCCAATCGGGAGATTATGGCTACACCTTC
TRBV4-1	TRBD2	TRBJ2-7	few	CASSRFSGPSTYEQYF	TGCGCCAGCAGCCGATTTAGCGGGCCTAGTACCTACGAGCAGTACTTC
TRBV10-1	NA	TRBJ2-1	NA	CASSVNSGGVYNEQFF	TGCGCCAGCAGTGTGAATTCTGGCGGGGTTTACAATGAGCAGTTCTTC
TRBV6-5	NA	TRBJ2-7	NA	CASSYPGVKEQYF	TGTGCCAGCAGTTACCCGGGGGTAAAGGAGCAGTACTTC
TRBV7-2	NA	TRBJ2-7	NA	CASSLALGPYEQYF	TGTGCCAGCAGCTTAGCTCTGGGGCCCTACGAGCAGTACTTC
TRBV6-2/TRBV6-3	TRBD2	TRBJ2-1	NA	CASSSRGEHFRNRFAKQFF	TGTGCCAGCAGTTCTCGGGGGGAACACTTTAGAAATCGTTTCGCCAAGCAGTTCTTC
TRBV4-1	TRBD1	TRBJ1-6	NA	CASSQTGQGANSPLHF	TGCGCCAGCAGCCAGACCGGACAGGGGGCTAATTCACCCCTCCACTTT
TRBV10-1	NA	TRBJ2-2	once	CASSDRGSTGELFF	TGCGCCAGCAGTGACAGGGGATCTACCGGGGAGCTGTTTTTT
TRBV29-1	NA	TRBJ2-5	NA	CSVDGPITTQYF	TGCAGCGTTGATGGCCCGATTACGACCCAGTACTTC
TRBV27	NA	TRBJ1-4	NA	CASSFRPPGLTNEKLFF	TGTGCCAGCAGTTTTCGCCCCCCGGGACTAACTAATGAAAAACTGTTTTTT
TRBV5-1	TRBD1	TRBJ1-1	once	CASRLGQSEAFF	TGCGCCAGCAGATTGGGACAGTCTGAAGCTTTCTTT
TRBV30	TRBD1	TRBJ1-1	NA	CAWSGQGAQTYTEAFF	TGTGCCTGGAGTGGACAGGGAGCCCAGACATACACTGAAGCTTTCTTT
TRBV5-4	TRBD2	TRBJ2-3	NA	CASSFGGGSDTQYF	TGTGCCAGCAGCTTTGGGGGAGGGTCAGATACGCAGTATTTT